This TCR beta chain was sequenced during a study of blood T cell repertoires in COVID-19. Overall study context: From T cells, B-cell-depleted T cells, or PBMCs came the material, which was cDNA or gDNA.

Per the germline V gene, CDR1 is MDHEN and CDR2 is SYDVKM. This CDR3 has 12 amino acids. Trimming removed 6 bases from V and 11 bases from J; junction bases left unmatched: 7. Categorization into cohorts depended on clinical history that participants reported. Per the original data handling: By means of reference gene primer amplification, nucleated cell counts were estimated. The assay was immunoSEQ multiplex PCR, and TCRdb's table has in-frame clones only and misses some. V and J calls and clone size come straight from that table; D and trimming were deduced from the DNA. The data contain under 250,000 clones, roughly four fifths of them singletons.

Sequencing input: PBMCs or T cells enriched from blood (not recorded which). The chain couples TRBV28 to TRBJ1-1; 9 nucleotides line up with TRBD1. This clonotype originated in a woman between 40 and 55 years old with acute COVID-19. CDR3 in DNA: TGTGCCAGCAGGGGGACAGGGCTGGAGGCTTTCTTT. This gives the protein CASRGTGLEAFF. Full variable domain (rest looked up from reference TRBV28 and TRBJ1-1): DVKVTQSSRYLVKRTGEKVFLECVQDMDHENMFWYRQDPGLGLRLIYFSYDVKMKEKGDIPEGYSVSREKKERFSLILESASTNQTSMYLCASRGTGLEAFFGQGTRLTVV.